The rows below give T cell receptor beta chains drawn from one sample of a study of CD8 T cells in ankylosing spondylitis. TCRdb called the 5' RACE reads again in MiXCR, with one record for every CDR3 protein. The table shows roughly 69,000 distinct CDR3 sequences, with approximately 5.3% occurring only once. The specimen sequenced was blood, either unsorted or a sorted T cell fraction (not recorded which). These receptor sequences come from a male donor with ankylosing spondylitis or in good health (not recorded which). The conserved cysteine and the conserved F or W are not part of the CDR3 here.

j_call: TRBJ1-1; v_call: TRBV10-3; cdr3_aa: AITLQGGGTEAF
j_call: TRBJ1-1; v_call: TRBV3-1; cdr3_aa: ASSQGASAGNTEAF
j_call: TRBJ2-5; v_call: TRBV29-1; cdr3_aa: SVDAREKETQY
j_call: TRBJ2-1; v_call: TRBV20-1; cdr3_aa: SVEGRVYNEQF
j_call: TRBJ1-2; v_call: TRBV27; cdr3_aa: ASQGRGGYT
j_call: TRBJ2-1; v_call: TRBV4-1; cdr3_aa: ASSPTSGTYNEQF
j_call: TRBJ1-5; v_call: TRBV28; cdr3_aa: ASSPTGFQSQPQH
j_call: TRBJ2-7; v_call: TRBV5-1; cdr3_aa: ASSLFSSNEQY
j_call: TRBJ2-1; v_call: TRBV6-2/TRBV6-3; cdr3_aa: ASSYLRPTRNEQF
j_call: TRBJ1-1; v_call: TRBV12-3/TRBV12-4; cdr3_aa: ASSFQGLPEAF